The clone carrying this TCR beta chain was counted a few times. Its target is not known. These data originate in a study of cytomegalovirus exposure and HLA in healthy donors. Study-level background: There were around 390 genotyped donors. Of these, 81% fell in the genetic ancestry cluster associated with self-reported Caucasian donors. Broader study findings: An assumption of roughly uniform sequencing depth across donors underlay the presence/absence analyses.

It was with 60 Vbeta and 13 Jbeta primers that the PCR ran. This table comes from immunoSEQ multiplex PCR, and its TCRdb copy is limited to in-frame clones, with some not included. The sample has approximately 140,000 clones; around 65% are singletons. Per germline, CDR1 SEHNR and CDR2 FQNEAQ (reference sequence). J was trimmed by 5 bases and V by 5 bases; bases with no gene match: 7. The CDR3 has 15 amino acids. The V gene is TRBV7-9, the J gene TRBJ1-1; 11 bases are a match to TRBD1. Sequencing was done on a sample of PBMCs. The clonotype comes from a woman aged 60-70 years in good health and CMV-seronegative. The CDR3 nucleotides are TGTGCCAGCAGCCCCGGGACAGGGGGAAATACTGAAGCTTTCTTT. Amino acids: CASSPGTGGNTEAFF.